The 11 T cell receptor beta chains in this list originate from one sample, sequenced in a study of T cell clonality in common variable immunodeficiency. Points from the study as a whole: Common variable immunodeficiency TCR beta sequences reportedly had fewer deletions and N-nucleotide insertions.

Assay used: immunoSEQ multiplex PCR; TCRdb lists only in-frame clones, some missing. This sample has around 19,000 clones and no singletons, with around 6.1% in the ten largest. No antigen has been assigned to these receptors. Sequencing used peripheral blood mononuclear cells. The receptors were gathered from a human donor with common variable immunodeficiency.

This clone was observed a few times. The CDR3 is cut off 3 residues early in the read; its end comes from the germline J gene. V and J are TRBV7-6 and TRBJ2-3, with D possibly being TRBD1 (5 bases). Trimming left V 5 bases short and J 5 bases short, with 11 bases between. CDR3 length equals 13 residues. In germline, CDR1 is SGHVS, CDR2 FNYEAQ. The CDR3 sequence: CASSLIQEDTQYF. The sequenced part of the CDR3 DNA is TGTGCCAGCAGCCTGATACAGGAAGATACG.

In its sample, this clone was seen many times. The read terminates 3 residues ahead of where the CDR3 ends, so the germline J gene completes it. The genes are TRBV18 and TRBJ2-1; 9 bases line up with TRBD2. Germline lookup yields CDR1 KGHSH and CDR2 LQKENI. CDR3 length: 14 amino acids. The V gene end was trimmed by 3 bases and the J gene end by 7 bases; junction bases not matched to a gene: 4. The CDR3 bases that were read are TGTGCCAGCTCACCGGGCGGGAGGGCGAATGAG. Protein: CASSPGGRANE. From start to end, the CDR3 is CASSPGGRANEQFF.

This clone was observed a handful of times. Germline and junction disagree at one end, which may indicate a read error. The sequenced fragment ends 3 residues before the CDR3 boundary, so the rest is inferred from the germline J gene. This chain uses TRBV5-1 with TRBJ2-2; 10 bases are shared with TRBD2. Looked up from germline, CDR1 is SGHRS and CDR2 is YFSETQ. This CDR3 comprises 17 residues. The covered CDR3 bases are TGCGCCAGCACCTTGACTAGCGGGCATTTATCCACCGGGGAG. Amino acid sequence: CASTLTSGHLSTGE. The whole CDR3 sequence reads CASTLTSGHLSTGELFF.

About this clone itself: The CDR3 extends 3 residues past the end of the read, so its final part is completed from the germline J gene. The chain couples TRBV5-5 to TRBJ1-1, with 9 bases that match TRBD1. CDR3 length equals 13 residues. The V gene's germline CDR1 is SGHKS and CDR2 YYEKEE (reference sequence). CDR3 residues: CASSQRGQGTAFF. Incomplete CDR3 DNA: TGTGCCAGCAGCCAACGAGGACAGGGGACG.

This clone has a handful of counts. Read data end 3 residues before the CDR3 end; the end is taken from the germline J gene. This sequence joins TRBV7-2 and TRBJ1-5, with 7 bases identical to TRBD1. From germline, CDR1 is SGHTA and CDR2 FQGNSA. This CDR3 is 15 amino acids long. The J segment lost 2 bases and the V segment lost 5 bases, leaving 6 bases of the junction unmatched. CDR3 loop: CASSPQGWGNQPQHF. The sequenced CDR3 bases are TGTGCCAGCAGCCCACAGGGGTGGGGCAATCAGCCC.

Incomplete CDR3 DNA: TGTGCCAGCAGCTATCGGTTCACAGATACG. It is translated as CASSYRFTDT. The CDR3 reads in full as CASSYRFTDTQYF. The chain combines TRBV7-2 with TRBJ2-3; no definite D call. The CDR3 extends 3 residues past the end of the read, so its final part is completed from the germline J gene. CDR1 is SGHTA, CDR2 FQGNSA, per germline. The CDR3 has 13 amino acids. V lost 4 bases and J lost 2, with 7 bases in between.

On this clone itself: At one of its ends the junction is not consistent with the germline gene, which may arise from a read error. From the germline J gene comes the end of the CDR3, since the read stops 3 residues before it. This sequence joins TRBV7-7 and TRBJ2-5; 9 positions agree with TRBD1. Germline V gene sequence: CDR1 SSHAT, CDR2 FNYEAQ (reference sequence). The CDR3 runs to 15 residues. CDR3 loop: CASSLNRGLQETQYF. The CDR3 DNA, read in part, is TGTGCTAGCAGCTTGAACAGGGGGCTCCAAGAGACC.

In its sample, this clone was seen a few times. With the read ending 3 residues before the CDR3 end, the germline J gene is used to fill in that end. The chain recombines TRBV7-9 with TRBJ2-5; 9 bases fit TRBD1. The germline CDR1 and CDR2 sequences are SEHNR and FQNEAQ (reference sequence). The CDR3 is 15 amino acids. Germline trimming cut 5 bases from V and 5 bases from J; bases unmatched to any gene: 9. The CDR3 DNA, read in part, is TGTGCCAGCAGCCCTGGACAGGGGTCTTTGGAGACC. Protein sequence: CASSPGQGSLET. The full CDR3 protein reads CASSPGQGSLETQYF.

This clone was counted many times. Read data end 3 residues before the CDR3 end; the end is taken from the germline J gene. V is TRBV6-2 or TRBV6-3 and J is TRBJ1-2; D remains unclear. Trimming removed 0 bases from V and 2 bases from J, with 4 bases in between. In germline, CDR1 is MNHEY, CDR2 SVGEGT. The CDR3 is made up of 13 amino acids. CDR3 DNA (partial): TGTGCCAGCAGTTACTCAGGGAACTATGGC. It specifies CASSYSGNYG. The CDR3 in its entirety is CASSYSGNYGYTF.

Ten or more counts support this clone. The CDR3 end lies 3 residues beyond the end of the read and is filled in from the germline J gene. J is TRBJ1-4 and V is TRBV30; possible D gene TRBD1, 5 bases. This CDR3 is 15 amino acids long. Germline CDR1 is GTSNPN and CDR2 is SVGIG (reference sequence). Trimming cost V 3 bases and J 5 bases, with 16 bases left between them. CDR3 bases read: TGTGCCTGGAGAACGAGGGGTGACAGCAATGAAAAA. Translated, it gives CAWRTRGDSNEK. The whole CDR3 region reads CAWRTRGDSNEKLFF. The variable domain in full, completed from reference TRBV30 and TRBJ1-4, reads SQTIHQWPATLVQPVGSPLSLECTVEGTSNPNLYWYRQAAGRGLQLLFYSVGIGQISSEVPQNLSASRPQDRQFILSSKKLLLSDSGFYLCAWRTRGDSNEKLFFGSGTQLSVL.

This clone was recorded many times. The read comes to an end 3 residues before the CDR3 does, leaving the germline J gene to fill in the end. This chain links TRBV19 with TRBJ2-2, with TRBD2 matching over 10 bases. V shed 8 bases and J 2 bases; nucleotides not matched to a gene: 11. The germline CDR1 and CDR2 sequences are LNHDA and SQIVND (reference sequence). CDR3 length equals 17 residues. The sequenced part of the CDR3 DNA is TGTGCCAGTTCCGCCCTAGCGGGGGCCTATAACACCGGGGAG. It encodes CASSALAGAYNTGE. The CDR3 reads in full as CASSALAGAYNTGELFF. Full variable domain (missing parts from reference TRBV19 and TRBJ2-2): DGGITQSPKYLFRKEGQNVTLSCEQNLNHDAMYWYRQDPGQGLRLIYYSQIVNDFQKGDIAEGYSVSREKKESFPLTVTSAQKNPTAFYLCASSALAGAYNTGELFFGEGSRLTVL.